Listed below are T cell receptor beta chains from one sample, sequenced in a study of shared clonotypes between healthy human individuals. TCRdb's table, derived via immunoSEQ multiplex PCR, lists solely in-frame clones and lacks some. Among 950,000 to 1,300,000 clones listed, 75% were seen once. The sequenced sample was memory CD4+ T cells sorted from blood. All receptors come from a man between 18 and 29 years old in good health. Both conserved end residues are trimmed from each CDR3.

CDR3 protein: ASGLSQGVGYEQY
V gene: TRBV12-5
CDR3 length: 13

CDR3 protein: ASSLGGGNGNEQF
V gene: TRBV5-4
CDR3 length: 13

CDR3 protein: ASSQTGPPNEKLF
V gene: TRBV18
CDR3 length: 13

CDR3 protein: ASSERTVGYT
V gene: TRBV28
CDR3 length: 10

CDR3 protein: ASRLDGQETQY
V gene: TRBV2
CDR3 length: 11

CDR3 protein: ASSFFGGEKTQY
V gene: TRBV5-6
CDR3 length: 12

CDR3 protein: ASSLVSGHQKAF
V gene: TRBV5-1
CDR3 length: 12

CDR3 protein: SVVKGPYGYT
V gene: TRBV29-1
CDR3 length: 10

CDR3 protein: ASSKDGGSYNEQF
V gene: TRBV19
CDR3 length: 13

CDR3 protein: ASSRQGGQETQY
V gene: TRBV7-2
CDR3 length: 12

CDR3 protein: ASSPLVSERSGANVLT
V gene: TRBV18
CDR3 length: 16

CDR3 protein: ASSFQRSYEQY
V gene: TRBV13
CDR3 length: 11

CDR3 protein: ASSPQGLNTEAF
V gene: TRBV5-1
CDR3 length: 12

CDR3 protein: ASSYSDMGIQF
V gene: TRBV6-5
CDR3 length: 11

CDR3 protein: ASSTDSGNTEAF
V gene: TRBV6-1
CDR3 length: 12

CDR3 protein: ASSQVHGYEQY
V gene: TRBV14
CDR3 length: 11

CDR3 protein: AIGGTGTRDGYT
V gene: TRBV10-3
CDR3 length: 12

CDR3 protein: SVRPSAGIS
V gene: TRBV29-1
CDR3 length: 9

CDR3 protein: ASSLGAAIY
V gene: TRBV13
CDR3 length: 9

CDR3 protein: AISEEGNSPLH
V gene: TRBV10-3
CDR3 length: 11

CDR3 protein: ASLGTASRATEAF
V gene: TRBV6-6
CDR3 length: 13

CDR3 protein: ASSSWTDPYEQY
V gene: TRBV19
CDR3 length: 12

CDR3 protein: ASNLAGGGGQETQY
V gene: TRBV6-6
CDR3 length: 14

CDR3 protein: ASSPGGRVPQETQY
V gene: TRBV5-4
CDR3 length: 14

CDR3 protein: ASSLSQGPSNQPQH
V gene: TRBV7-9
CDR3 length: 14

CDR3 protein: ASSDPSGRGTDTQY
V gene: TRBV10-2
CDR3 length: 14

CDR3 protein: ASSLQGEPTGELF
V gene: TRBV5-1
CDR3 length: 13

CDR3 protein: ASRQTGASGRKSGNEQF
V gene: TRBV2
CDR3 length: 17

CDR3 protein: ASSSPGLGNQPQH
V gene: TRBV28
CDR3 length: 13

CDR3 protein: ASRRTSNEKLF
V gene: TRBV6-1
CDR3 length: 11

CDR3 protein: ASTLLAKNIQY
V gene: TRBV6-6
CDR3 length: 11

CDR3 protein: ASRRLDRGANEQF
V gene: TRBV27
CDR3 length: 13

CDR3 protein: ASRGAGLVNEQF
V gene: TRBV2
CDR3 length: 12

CDR3 protein: ASTDRWTDTQY
V gene: TRBV5-1
CDR3 length: 11

CDR3 protein: SARQETQY
V gene: TRBV20-1
CDR3 length: 8

CDR3 protein: ASSVRTGEDTQY
V gene: TRBV9
CDR3 length: 12

CDR3 protein: ASSFNWDSLGSGNTIY
V gene: TRBV27
CDR3 length: 16

CDR3 protein: ASSVGAAEGQPQH
V gene: TRBV9
CDR3 length: 13

CDR3 protein: ASRGSNGSYEQY
V gene: TRBV6-1
CDR3 length: 12

CDR3 protein: ASSYTARGANEQF
V gene: TRBV28
CDR3 length: 13

CDR3 protein: ASSPLEGLNTEAF
V gene: TRBV6-5
CDR3 length: 13

CDR3 protein: AWRGQGHPPLH
V gene: TRBV30
CDR3 length: 11

CDR3 protein: ASRDRGQTDTQY
V gene: TRBV2
CDR3 length: 12

CDR3 protein: ASRNQGLAGVNEQF
V gene: TRBV28
CDR3 length: 14

CDR3 protein: ASSTAGGRSVYEQY
V gene: TRBV19
CDR3 length: 14

CDR3 protein: ASSPSQGTLYGYT
V gene: TRBV4-1
CDR3 length: 13

CDR3 protein: ASSRAGGSKNIQY
V gene: TRBV2
CDR3 length: 13

CDR3 protein: ASSLGTVGTEAF
V gene: TRBV7-8
CDR3 length: 12

CDR3 protein: ASSWGQGYT
V gene: TRBV7-8
CDR3 length: 9

CDR3 protein: ASSLTQGNSPLH
V gene: TRBV7-3
CDR3 length: 12

CDR3 protein: ASSPDINSPLH
V gene: TRBV5-1
CDR3 length: 11

CDR3 protein: ASSGGQGYEQY
V gene: TRBV9
CDR3 length: 11

CDR3 protein: ASSPSRTVNGETQY
V gene: TRBV18
CDR3 length: 14

CDR3 protein: ASSPGLIQETQY
V gene: TRBV7-2
CDR3 length: 12

CDR3 protein: ASSLGLAGGRSYEQY
V gene: TRBV7-8
CDR3 length: 15